These T cell receptor beta chains were read from a single sample in a study of blood T cells in healthy people across ages. Each CDR3 protein gets one entry after TCRdb re-called the 5' RACE reads with MiXCR. Of about 1.5 million distinct CDR3 sequences detected, roughly 43% appear once; the ten largest clones hold under 5%. The sequenced sample was blood. These receptors were obtained from a woman between 18 and 29 years old in good health. Both conserved end residues are part of each CDR3. Fields, in order: J gene, V gene, D gene, clone size, CDR3 protein, CDR3 DNA. D genes are given only for firm matches. Expanded clones are given a class, and other clones once, few, many or no size at all.

J gene: TRBJ1-2
V gene: TRBV20-1
D gene: TRBD1
clone size: NA
CDR3 protein: CSARQGGFYGYTF
CDR3 DNA: TGCAGTGCTAGACAAGGGGGCTTCTATGGCTACACCTTC

J gene: TRBJ2-1
V gene: TRBV7-9
D gene: TRBD1
clone size: NA
CDR3 protein: CASSLTGIYNEQFF
CDR3 DNA: TGTGCCAGCAGCTTGACAGGGATCTACAATGAGCAGTTCTTC

J gene: TRBJ2-3
V gene: TRBV5-8
D gene: NA
clone size: NA
CDR3 protein: CASSRTVATDTQYF
CDR3 DNA: TGTGCCAGCAGCCGGACAGTAGCCACAGATACGCAGTATTTT

J gene: TRBJ2-1
V gene: TRBV20-1
D gene: NA
clone size: medium-sized
CDR3 protein: CSARGSYNEQFF
CDR3 DNA: TGCAGTGCTAGAGGGTCCTACAATGAGCAGTTCTTC

J gene: TRBJ2-5
V gene: TRBV6-8
D gene: NA
clone size: NA
CDR3 protein: CASSCLAKETQYF
CDR3 DNA: TGTGCCAGCAGTTGCCTGGCGAAAGAGACCCAGTACTTC

J gene: TRBJ1-1
V gene: TRBV21-1
D gene: NA
clone size: NA
CDR3 protein: CASSSRSRGAMNTEAFF
CDR3 DNA: TGTGCCAGCAGCTCTCGAAGCAGGGGCGCGATGAACACTGAAGCTTTCTTT

J gene: TRBJ1-1
V gene: TRBV29-1
D gene: TRBD1
clone size: few
CDR3 protein: CSVARQGQNTEAFF
CDR3 DNA: TGCAGCGTTGCCCGACAGGGGCAGAACACTGAAGCTTTCTTT

J gene: TRBJ1-1
V gene: TRBV29-1
D gene: NA
clone size: NA
CDR3 protein: CSVEAAANTEAFF
CDR3 DNA: TGCAGCGTTGAAGCTGCAGCGAACACTGAAGCTTTCTTT

J gene: TRBJ2-3
V gene: TRBV5-1
D gene: NA
clone size: NA
CDR3 protein: CASSVETPTDTQYF
CDR3 DNA: TGCGCCAGCAGCGTAGAGACTCCGACAGATACGCAGTATTTT

J gene: TRBJ1-2
V gene: TRBV21-1
D gene: NA
clone size: NA
CDR3 protein: CASTYRGGYGYTF
CDR3 DNA: TGTGCCAGCACCTACAGGGGCGGCTATGGCTACACCTTC

J gene: TRBJ2-1
V gene: TRBV4-1
D gene: NA
clone size: NA
CDR3 protein: CASSLYGAPSSYNEQFF
CDR3 DNA: TGCGCCAGCAGCCTCTACGGAGCGCCCAGCTCCTACAATGAGCAGTTCTTC

J gene: TRBJ2-7
V gene: TRBV20-1
D gene: TRBD2
clone size: NA
CDR3 protein: CSARSGRELYEQYF
CDR3 DNA: TGCAGTGCTAGGAGCGGGAGGGAATTATACGAGCAGTACTTC

J gene: TRBJ1-1
V gene: TRBV5-1
D gene: TRBD1
clone size: NA
CDR3 protein: CASSGTGGANTEAFF
CDR3 DNA: TGCGCCAGCAGCGGAACAGGGGGCGCGAACACTGAAGCTTTCTTT

J gene: TRBJ2-2
V gene: TRBV6-5
D gene: NA
clone size: NA
CDR3 protein: CASSNTFTGELFF
CDR3 DNA: TGTGCCAGCAGTAATACATTCACCGGGGAGCTGTTTTTT